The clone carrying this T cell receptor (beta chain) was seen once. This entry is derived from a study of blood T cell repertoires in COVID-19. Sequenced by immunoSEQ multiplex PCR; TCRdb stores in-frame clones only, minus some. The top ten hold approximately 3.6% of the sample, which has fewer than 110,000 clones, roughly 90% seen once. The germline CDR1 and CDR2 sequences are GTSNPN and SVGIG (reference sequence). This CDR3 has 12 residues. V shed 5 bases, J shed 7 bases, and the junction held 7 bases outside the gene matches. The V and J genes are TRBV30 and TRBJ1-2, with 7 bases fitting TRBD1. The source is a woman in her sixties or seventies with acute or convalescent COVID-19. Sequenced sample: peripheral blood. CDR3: CAWATGAGGYTF. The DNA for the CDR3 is TGTGCCTGGGCTACAGGGGCGGGTGGCTACACCTTC.